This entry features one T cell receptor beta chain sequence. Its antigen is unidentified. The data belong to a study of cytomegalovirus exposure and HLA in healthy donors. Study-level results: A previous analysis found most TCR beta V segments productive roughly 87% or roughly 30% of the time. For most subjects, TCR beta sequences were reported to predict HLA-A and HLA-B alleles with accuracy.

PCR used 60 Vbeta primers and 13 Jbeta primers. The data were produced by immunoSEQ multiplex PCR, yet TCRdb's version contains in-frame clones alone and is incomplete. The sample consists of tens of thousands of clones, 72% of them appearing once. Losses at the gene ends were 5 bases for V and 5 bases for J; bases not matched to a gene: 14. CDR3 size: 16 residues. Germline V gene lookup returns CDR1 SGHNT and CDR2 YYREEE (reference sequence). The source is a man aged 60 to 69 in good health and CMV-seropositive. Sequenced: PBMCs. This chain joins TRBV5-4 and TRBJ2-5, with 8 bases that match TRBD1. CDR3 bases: TGTGCCAGCAGATTGTGGGGGCAGGGGGCATGGGAGACCCAGTACTTC. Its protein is CASRLWGQGAWETQYF.